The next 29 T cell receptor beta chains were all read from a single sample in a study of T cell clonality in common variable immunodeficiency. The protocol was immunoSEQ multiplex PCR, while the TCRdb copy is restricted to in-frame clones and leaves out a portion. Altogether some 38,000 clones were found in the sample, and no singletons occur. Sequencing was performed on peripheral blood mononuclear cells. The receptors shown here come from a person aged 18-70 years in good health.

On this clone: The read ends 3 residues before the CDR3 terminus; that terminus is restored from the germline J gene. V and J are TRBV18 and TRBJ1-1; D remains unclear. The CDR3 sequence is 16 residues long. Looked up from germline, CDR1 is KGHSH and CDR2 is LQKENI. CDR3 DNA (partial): TGTGCCAGCTCACCCAGCGGGAGGGCCGGAACAGATACG. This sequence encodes CASSPSGRAGTDT. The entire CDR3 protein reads CASSPSGRAGTDTAFF.

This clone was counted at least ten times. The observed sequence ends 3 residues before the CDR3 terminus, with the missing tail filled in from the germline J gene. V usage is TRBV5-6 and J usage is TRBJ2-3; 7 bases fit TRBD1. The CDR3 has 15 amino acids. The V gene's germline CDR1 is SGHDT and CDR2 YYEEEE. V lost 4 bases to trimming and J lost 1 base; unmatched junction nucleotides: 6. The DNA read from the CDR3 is TGTGCCAGCAGCGTACAGGGGATGGGCACAGATACG. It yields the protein CASSVQGMGTDT. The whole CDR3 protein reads CASSVQGMGTDTQYF. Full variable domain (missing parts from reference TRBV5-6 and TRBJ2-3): DAGVTQSPTHLIKTRGQQVTLRCSPKSGHDTVSWYQQALGQGPQFIFQYYEEEERQRGNFPDRFSGHQFPNYSSELNVNALLLGDSALYLCASSVQGMGTDTQYFGPGTRLTVL.

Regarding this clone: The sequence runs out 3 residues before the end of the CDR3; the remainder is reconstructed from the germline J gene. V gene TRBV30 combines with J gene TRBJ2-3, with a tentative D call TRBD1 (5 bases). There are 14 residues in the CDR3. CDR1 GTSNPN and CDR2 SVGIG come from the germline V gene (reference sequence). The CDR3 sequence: CAWSVPPGQETQYF. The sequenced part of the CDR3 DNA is TGTGCCTGGAGTGTACCCCCCGGACAAGAGACG.

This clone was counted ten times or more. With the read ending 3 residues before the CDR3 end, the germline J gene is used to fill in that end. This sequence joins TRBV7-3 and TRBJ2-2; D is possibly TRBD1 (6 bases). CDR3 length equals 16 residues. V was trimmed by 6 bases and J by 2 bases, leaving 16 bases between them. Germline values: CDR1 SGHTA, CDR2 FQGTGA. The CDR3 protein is CASRKEAGENTGELFF. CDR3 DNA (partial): TGTGCCAGCAGAAAGGAGGCAGGGGAAAACACCGGGGAG.

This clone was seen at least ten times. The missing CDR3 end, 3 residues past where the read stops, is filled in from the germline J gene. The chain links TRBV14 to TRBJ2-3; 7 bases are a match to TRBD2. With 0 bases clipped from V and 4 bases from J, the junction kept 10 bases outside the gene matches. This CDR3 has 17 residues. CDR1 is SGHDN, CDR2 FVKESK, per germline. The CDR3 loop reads CASSQDWAGVRSDTQYF. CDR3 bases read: TGTGCCAGCAGCCAAGACTGGGCGGGAGTTAGGTCAGATACG.

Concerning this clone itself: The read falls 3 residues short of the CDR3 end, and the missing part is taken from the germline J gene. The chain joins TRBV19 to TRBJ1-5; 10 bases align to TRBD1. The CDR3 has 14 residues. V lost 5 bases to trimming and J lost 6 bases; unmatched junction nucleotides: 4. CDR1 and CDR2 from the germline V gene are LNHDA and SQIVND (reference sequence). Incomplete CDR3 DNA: TGTGCCAGTAGTCCGGGACAGGGGACTCAGCCC. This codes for CASSPGQGTQP. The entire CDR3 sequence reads CASSPGQGTQPQHF.

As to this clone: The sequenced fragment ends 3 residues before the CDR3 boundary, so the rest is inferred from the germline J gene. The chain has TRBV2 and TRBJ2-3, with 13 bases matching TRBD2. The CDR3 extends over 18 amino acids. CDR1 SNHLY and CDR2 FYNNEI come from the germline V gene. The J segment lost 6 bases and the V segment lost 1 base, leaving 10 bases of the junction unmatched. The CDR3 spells CASSEELAGGFGGDTQYF. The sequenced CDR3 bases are TGTGCCAGCAGTGAAGAACTAGCGGGAGGGTTCGGCGGGGATACG.

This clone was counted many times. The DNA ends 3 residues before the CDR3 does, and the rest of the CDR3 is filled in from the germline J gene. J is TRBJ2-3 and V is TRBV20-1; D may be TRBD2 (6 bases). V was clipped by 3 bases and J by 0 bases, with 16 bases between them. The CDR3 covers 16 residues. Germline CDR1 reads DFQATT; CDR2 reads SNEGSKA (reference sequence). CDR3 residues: CSARRRGGLSTDTQYF. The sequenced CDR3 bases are TGCAGTGCTAGGCGGAGGGGAGGTCTAAGCACAGATACG.

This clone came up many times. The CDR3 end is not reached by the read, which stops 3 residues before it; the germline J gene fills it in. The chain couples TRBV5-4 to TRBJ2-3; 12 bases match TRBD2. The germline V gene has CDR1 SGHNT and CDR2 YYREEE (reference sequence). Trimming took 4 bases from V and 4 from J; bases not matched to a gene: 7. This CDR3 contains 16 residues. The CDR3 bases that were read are TGTGCCAGCAGCGCGAGGCTAGCGGGAGGGGCAGATACG. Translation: CASSARLAGGADT. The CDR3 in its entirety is CASSARLAGGADTQYF.

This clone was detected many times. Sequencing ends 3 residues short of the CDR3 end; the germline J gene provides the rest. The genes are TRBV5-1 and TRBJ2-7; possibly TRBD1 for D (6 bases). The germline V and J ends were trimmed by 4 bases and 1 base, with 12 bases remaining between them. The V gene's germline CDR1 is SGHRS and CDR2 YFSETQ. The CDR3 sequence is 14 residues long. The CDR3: CASSIQGQSYEQYF. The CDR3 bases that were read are TGCGCCAGCAGCATCCAAGGACAGTCCTACGAG.

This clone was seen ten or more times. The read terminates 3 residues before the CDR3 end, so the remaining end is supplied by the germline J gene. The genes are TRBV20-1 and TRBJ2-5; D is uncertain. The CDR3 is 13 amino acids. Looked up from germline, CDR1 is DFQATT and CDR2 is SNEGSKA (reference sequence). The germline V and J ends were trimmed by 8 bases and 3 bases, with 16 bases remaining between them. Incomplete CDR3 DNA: TGCAGTCCCAGTAAGGGTTCGAAAGAGACC. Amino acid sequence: CSPSKGSKET. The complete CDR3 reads CSPSKGSKETQYF.

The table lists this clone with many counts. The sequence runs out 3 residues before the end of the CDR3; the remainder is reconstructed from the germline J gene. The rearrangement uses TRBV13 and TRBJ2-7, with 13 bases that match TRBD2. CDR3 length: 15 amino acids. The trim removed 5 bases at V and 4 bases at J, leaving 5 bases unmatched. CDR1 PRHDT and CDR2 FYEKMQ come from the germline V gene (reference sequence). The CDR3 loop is CASSTRTSGSYEQYF. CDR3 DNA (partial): TGTGCCAGCAGCACCAGGACTAGCGGGAGTTACGAG.

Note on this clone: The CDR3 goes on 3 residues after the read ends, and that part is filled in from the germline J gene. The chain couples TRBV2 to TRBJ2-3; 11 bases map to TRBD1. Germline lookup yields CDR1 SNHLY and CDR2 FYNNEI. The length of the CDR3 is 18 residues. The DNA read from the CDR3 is TGTGCCAGCCAAAGACTGGACAGGGGGCGGGGGTACAATCAGCCG. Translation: CASQRLDRGRGYNQP. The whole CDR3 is CASQRLDRGRGYNQPQYF.

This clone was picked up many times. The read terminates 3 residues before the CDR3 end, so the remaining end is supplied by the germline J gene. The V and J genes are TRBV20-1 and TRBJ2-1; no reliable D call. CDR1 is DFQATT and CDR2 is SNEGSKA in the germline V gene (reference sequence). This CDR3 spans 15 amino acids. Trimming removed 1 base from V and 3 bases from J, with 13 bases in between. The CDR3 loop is CSARVVGLYYNEQFF. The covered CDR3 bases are TGCAGTGCTAGAGTAGTGGGCCTGTACTACAATGAG.

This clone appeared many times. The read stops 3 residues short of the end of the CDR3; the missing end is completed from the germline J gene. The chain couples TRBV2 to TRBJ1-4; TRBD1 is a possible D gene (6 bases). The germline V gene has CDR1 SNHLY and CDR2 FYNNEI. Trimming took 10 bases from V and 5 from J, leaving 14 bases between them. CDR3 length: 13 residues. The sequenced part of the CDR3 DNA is TGTGCCACCTACAGGGACCAAAATGAAAAA. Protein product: CATYRDQNEK. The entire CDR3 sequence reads CATYRDQNEKLFF. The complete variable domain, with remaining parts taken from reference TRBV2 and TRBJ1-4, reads EPEVTQTPSHQVTQMGQEVILRCVPISNHLYFYWYRQILGQKVEFLVSFYNNEISEKSEIFDDQFSVERPDGSNFTLKIRSTKLEDSAMYFCATYRDQNEKLFFGSGTQLSVL.

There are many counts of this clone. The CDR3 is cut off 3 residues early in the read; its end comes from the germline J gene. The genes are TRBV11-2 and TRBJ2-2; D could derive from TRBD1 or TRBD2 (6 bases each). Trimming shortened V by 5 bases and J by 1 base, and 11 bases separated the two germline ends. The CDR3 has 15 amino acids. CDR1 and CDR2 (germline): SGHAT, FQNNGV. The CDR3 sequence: CASSQQGGNTGELFF. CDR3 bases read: TGTGCCAGCAGCCAACAGGGAGGGAACACCGGGGAG.

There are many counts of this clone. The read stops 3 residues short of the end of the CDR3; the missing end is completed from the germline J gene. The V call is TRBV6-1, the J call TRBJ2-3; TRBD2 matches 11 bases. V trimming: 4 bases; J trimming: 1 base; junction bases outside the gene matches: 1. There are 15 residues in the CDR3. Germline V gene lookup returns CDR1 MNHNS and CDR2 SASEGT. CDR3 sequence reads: CASSATSGGTDTQYF. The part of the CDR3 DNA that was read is TGTGCCAGCAGTGCGACTAGCGGGGGCACAGATACG.

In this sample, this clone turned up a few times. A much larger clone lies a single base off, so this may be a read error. CDR3 loop: CASSIGGSGADTQYF. CDR3 bases read: TGTGCCAGTAGTATTGGGGGGTCCGGCGCAGATACC. This chain connects TRBV19 to TRBJ2-5, with D tentatively TRBD2 (6 bases). The read ends 3 residues before the CDR3 terminus; that terminus is restored from the germline J gene. The CDR3 has 15 amino acids. Germline CDR1 and CDR2: LNHDA and SQIVND (reference sequence).

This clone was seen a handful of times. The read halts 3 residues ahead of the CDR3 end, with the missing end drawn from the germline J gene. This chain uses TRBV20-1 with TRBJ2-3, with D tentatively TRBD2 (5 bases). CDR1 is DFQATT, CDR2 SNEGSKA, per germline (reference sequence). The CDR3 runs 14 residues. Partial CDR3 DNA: TGCAGTGCTAGAGAACTAGTAGGCCAAGAGACG. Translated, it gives CSARELVGQET. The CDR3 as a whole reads CSARELVGQETQYF.

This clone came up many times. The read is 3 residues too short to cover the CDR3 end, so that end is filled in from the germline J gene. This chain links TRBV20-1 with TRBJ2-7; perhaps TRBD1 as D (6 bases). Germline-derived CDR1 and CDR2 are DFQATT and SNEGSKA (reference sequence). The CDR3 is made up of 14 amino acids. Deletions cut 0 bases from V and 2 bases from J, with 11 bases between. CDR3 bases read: TGCAGTGCTAGAGACGGACAGCGAGCCTACGAG. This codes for CSARDGQRAYE. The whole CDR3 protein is CSARDGQRAYEQYF.

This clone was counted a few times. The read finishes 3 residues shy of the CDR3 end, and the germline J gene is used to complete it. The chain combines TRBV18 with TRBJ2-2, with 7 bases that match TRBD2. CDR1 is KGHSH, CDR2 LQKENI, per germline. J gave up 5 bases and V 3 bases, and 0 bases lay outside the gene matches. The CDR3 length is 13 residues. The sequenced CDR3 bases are TGTGCCAGCTCACCCGGGGGGACCGGGGAG. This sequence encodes CASSPGGTGE. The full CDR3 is CASSPGGTGELFF.

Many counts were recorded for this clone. CDR3 DNA, as far as it was read: TGTGCCAGCAGTTACCACCGCGGGAGGGAAAGCACAGATACG. Amino acid sequence: CASSYHRGRESTDT. The complete CDR3 protein is CASSYHRGRESTDTQYF. V and J are TRBV6-2 or TRBV6-3 and TRBJ2-3; the match to TRBD2 covers 9 bases. The read gets to within 3 residues of the CDR3 end, and the germline J gene fills in the rest. Germline lookup yields CDR1 MNHEY and CDR2 SVGEGT. The V segment lost 2 bases and the J segment 0 bases; nucleotides outside the gene matches: 6. The CDR3 sequence is 17 residues long.

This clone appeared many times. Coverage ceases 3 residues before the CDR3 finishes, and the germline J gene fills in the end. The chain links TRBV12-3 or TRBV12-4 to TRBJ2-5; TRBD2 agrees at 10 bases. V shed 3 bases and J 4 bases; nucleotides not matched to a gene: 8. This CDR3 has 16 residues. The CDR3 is CASSFNSGRAGETQYF. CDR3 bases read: TGTGCCAGCAGTTTTAACAGCGGGAGGGCCGGAGAGACC.

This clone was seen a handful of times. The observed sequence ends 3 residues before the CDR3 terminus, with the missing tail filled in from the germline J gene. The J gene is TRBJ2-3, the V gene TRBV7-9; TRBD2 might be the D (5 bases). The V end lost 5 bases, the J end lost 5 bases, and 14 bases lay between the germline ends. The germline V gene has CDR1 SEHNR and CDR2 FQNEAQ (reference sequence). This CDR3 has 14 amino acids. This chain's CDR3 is CASSVNGGLDTQYF. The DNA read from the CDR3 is TGTGCCAGCAGCGTGAATGGAGGACTAGATACG.

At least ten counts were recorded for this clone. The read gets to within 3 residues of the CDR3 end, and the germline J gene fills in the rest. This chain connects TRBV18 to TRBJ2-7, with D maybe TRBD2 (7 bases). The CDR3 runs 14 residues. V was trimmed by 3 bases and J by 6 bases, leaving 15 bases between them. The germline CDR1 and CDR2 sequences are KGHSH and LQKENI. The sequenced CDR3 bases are TGTGCCAGCTCACCGCGAGGGGGGGCGGGCGAG. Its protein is CASSPRGGAGE. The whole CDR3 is CASSPRGGAGEQYF.

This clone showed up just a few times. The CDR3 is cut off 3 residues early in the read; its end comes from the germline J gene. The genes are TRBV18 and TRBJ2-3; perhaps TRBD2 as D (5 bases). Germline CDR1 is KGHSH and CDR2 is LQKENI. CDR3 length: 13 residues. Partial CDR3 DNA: TGTGCCAGCTCCCCCACGGGGATAGAGACG. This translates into CASSPTGIET. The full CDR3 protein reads CASSPTGIETQYF.

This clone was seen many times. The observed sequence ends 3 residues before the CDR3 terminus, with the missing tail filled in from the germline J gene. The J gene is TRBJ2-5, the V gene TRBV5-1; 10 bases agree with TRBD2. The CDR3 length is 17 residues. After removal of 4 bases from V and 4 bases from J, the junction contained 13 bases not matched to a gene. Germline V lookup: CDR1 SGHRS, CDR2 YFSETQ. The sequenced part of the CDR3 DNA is TGCGCCAGCAGCCGACAAGCACTAGCGGGAATTAGAGAGACC. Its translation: CASSRQALAGIRET. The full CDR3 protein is CASSRQALAGIRETQYF. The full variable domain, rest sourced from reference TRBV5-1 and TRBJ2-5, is KAGVTQTPRYLIKTRGQQVTLSCSPISGHRSVSWYQQTPGQGLQFLFEYFSETQRNKGNFPGRFSGRQFSNSRSEMNVSTLELGDSALYLCASSRQALAGIRETQYFGPGTRLLVL.

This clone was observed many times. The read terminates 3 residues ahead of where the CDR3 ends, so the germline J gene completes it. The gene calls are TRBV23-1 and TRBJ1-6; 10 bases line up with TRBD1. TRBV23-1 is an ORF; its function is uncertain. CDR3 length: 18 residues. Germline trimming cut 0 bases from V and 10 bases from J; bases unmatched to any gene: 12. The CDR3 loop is CASSQSGTGDGQNSPLHF. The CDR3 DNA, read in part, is TGCGCCAGCAGTCAATCAGGGACAGGGGACGGGCAGAACTCACCC.

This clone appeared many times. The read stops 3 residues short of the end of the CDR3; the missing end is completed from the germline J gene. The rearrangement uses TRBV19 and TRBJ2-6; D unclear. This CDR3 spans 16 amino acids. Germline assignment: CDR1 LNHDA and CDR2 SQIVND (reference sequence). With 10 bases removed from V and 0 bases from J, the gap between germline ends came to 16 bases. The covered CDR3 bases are TGTGCCACCTTACAAGTCCCAATCTCTGGGGCCAACGTC. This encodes CATLQVPISGANV. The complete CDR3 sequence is CATLQVPISGANVLTF.